This TCR beta chain is drawn from a study of Ad26.COV2.S vaccination and SARS-CoV-2 variants. Germline V gene sequence: CDR1 SGHAT, CDR2 FQNNGV. This CDR3 contains 14 residues. Trimming removed 5 bases from V and 3 bases from J, with 12 bases in between. The repertoire was sequenced with immunoSEQ multiplex PCR; TCRdb's copy has only in-frame clones and lacks some. The sample consists of hundreds of thousands of clones, 80% to 90% of them appearing once. The treatment here: roughly 20 received Ad26.COV2.S at low or high dose, single or two shots; about 5 received placebo; per-sample allocation not given. Sampling took place 63 days after the first vaccine or placebo injection.

This chain uses TRBV11-2 with TRBJ2-3; D call uncertain. The TCR originated in a person aged 18-65 years who received the Ad26.COV2.S COVID-19 vaccine or a placebo. The sequences come from peripheral blood, collected in a trial of Ad26.COV2.S vaccine versus placebo. CDR3 in DNA: TGTGCCAGCAGCGTAGTGGGTGGAACAGATACGCAGTATTTT. Translated: CASSVVGGTDTQYF. Filled out from reference TRBV11-2 and TRBJ2-3, the complete variable domain reads EAGVAQSPRYKIIEKRQSVAFWCNPISGHATLYWYQQILGQGPKLLIQFQNNGVVDDSQLPKDRFSAERLKGVDSTLKIQPAKLEDSAVYLCASSVVGGTDTQYFGPGTRLTVL.